Following are 23 T cell receptor beta chains from one sample sequenced in a study of chemoradiotherapy in HPV16-positive cancers. Profiled with immunoSEQ multiplex PCR; TCRdb holds only in-frame clones, not every one. The sample includes about 21,000 clones, more than 75% of them seen just once. Here the sequenced sample was blood, taken from a patient who underwent chemoradiotherapy. All receptors derive from a human donor with HPV-associated anogenital cancer.

The chain combines TRBV6-5 with TRBJ1-4, with 8 bases fitting TRBD1. The V gene end was trimmed by 7 bases and the J gene end by 10 bases; junction bases not matched to a gene: 11. Looked up from germline, CDR1 is MNHEY and CDR2 is SVGAGI. The CDR3 contains 14 residues. CDR3 nucleotides: TGTGCCAGCACCTTGTTGCCAGGGGGCGGAAAACTGTTTTTT. This gives the protein CASTLLPGGGKLFF.

The CDR3 DNA follows: TGTGCCAGCTCCCGTGGACAGAGCGCAACCCTCCACTTT. This encodes CASSRGQSATLHF. The rearrangement joins TRBV18 to TRBJ1-6, with D perhaps TRBD1 (6 bases). CDR3 size: 13 residues. V was clipped by 6 bases and J by 14 bases, with 17 bases between them. Per the germline V gene, CDR1 is KGHSH and CDR2 is LQKENI.

The rearrangement uses TRBV29-1 and TRBJ2-3; no definite D call. Germline V CDR1 and CDR2: SQVTM, ANQGSEA. Trimming pared 4 bases from V and 6 bases from J, leaving 5 bases between. The CDR3 spans 10 residues. CDR3 sequence reads: CSVVPDTQYF. In nucleotides, the CDR3 is TGCAGCGTTGTACCTGATACGCAGTATTTT.

The genes are TRBV18 and TRBJ2-2; 8 nucleotides line up with TRBD1. CDR3 length: 15 amino acids. V was pared by 4 bases and J by 1 base, with 2 bases of the junction left unmatched. Germline V gene data show CDR1 as KGHSH and CDR2 as LQKENI. This chain's CDR3 is CASSRGTGNTGELFF. CDR3 nucleotides: TGTGCCAGCTCACGAGGGACAGGGAACACCGGGGAGCTGTTTTTT.

This CDR3 reads CASSLDRLREQYF. In DNA form, the CDR3 reads TGTGCCAGCAGCTTAGACAGGCTCCGCGAGCAGTACTTC. The J gene is TRBJ2-7, the V gene TRBV7-2; tentatively, D is TRBD1 (5 bases). Trimming shortened V by 1 base and J by 6 bases, and 10 bases separated the two germline ends. The CDR3 totals 13 residues. Germline assignment: CDR1 SGHTA and CDR2 FQGNSA.

The sample holds one count of this clone. The V and J genes are TRBV6-4 and TRBJ2-3; D gene ambiguous. Trimming stripped 3 bases from V and 4 bases from J, with 11 bases between. The CDR3 consists of 14 residues. Germline V CDR1 and CDR2: MRHNA, SNTAGT. CDR3 loop: CASSEGSEPDTQYF. DNA of the CDR3: TGTGCCAGCAGTGAGGGGTCTGAACCAGATACGCAGTATTTT.

The chain links TRBV4-3 to TRBJ2-7; D perhaps matches TRBD2 (5 bases). The CDR3 is made up of 15 amino acids. From germline, CDR1 is LGHNA and CDR2 YSLEER. Trimming took off 0 bases at V and 7 bases at J, with 16 bases between the two ends. The CDR3 DNA is TGCGCCAGCAGCCAAGAGGGCGGACTGCTCAGGGAGCAGTACTTC. Amino acids: CASSQEGGLLREQYF.

This clone has only one observation. V is TRBV29-1 and J is TRBJ2-1; 10 bases map to TRBD2. J was trimmed by 4 bases and V by 8 bases; bases with no gene match: 8. The CDR3 is made up of 14 amino acids. Germline CDR1 and CDR2: SQVTM and ANQGSEA. CDR3 region: CSLQRLAGYNEQFF. The CDR3 DNA reads TGCAGCCTCCAGCGACTAGCGGGTTACAATGAGCAGTTCTTC.

V and J are TRBV2 and TRBJ1-4; D uncertain. The V end was cut by 8 bases, the J end by 0 bases, with 13 bases between. The CDR3 runs to 15 residues. CDR1 and CDR2 from the germline V gene are SNHLY and FYNNEI. The CDR3 DNA reads as TGTGCCAGCGTACGGAAGGGCGCAACTAATGAAAAACTGTTTTTT. This gives the protein CASVRKGATNEKLFF.

This chain uses TRBV6-5 with TRBJ2-1; no clear D. Per germline, CDR1 MNHEY and CDR2 SVGAGI. V dropped 6 bases and J dropped 4 bases, with 7 bases sitting between them. The CDR3 has 12 residues. The CDR3 DNA reads as TGTGCCAGCAGCTCCGGATACAATGAGCAGTTCTTC. This encodes CASSSGYNEQFF.

The V gene is TRBV7-2, the J gene TRBJ2-3, with TRBD2 as a possible D gene (6 bases). The CDR3 covers 14 residues. Germline assignment: CDR1 SGHTA and CDR2 FQGNSA. Trimming left V 1 base short and J 5 bases short, with 10 bases between. Written as DNA, the CDR3 is TGTGCCAGCAGCTTAGTGAGGGGAGGAGATACGCAGTATTTT. Translation gives CASSLVRGGDTQYF.

This clone was picked up one time. This chain joins TRBV7-9 and TRBJ2-3, with 7 bases that match TRBD2. Germline trimming cut 6 bases from V and 4 bases from J; bases unmatched to any gene: 13. CDR1 is SEHNR, CDR2 FQNEAQ, per germline (reference sequence). CDR3 size: 16 residues. In DNA, the CDR3 is TGTGCCAGCAGTTGGGGCGGGAGTGCCTCCCCAGATACGCAGTATTTT. Translation gives CASSWGGSASPDTQYF.

This sequence joins TRBV7-3 and TRBJ1-1; TRBD1 is a possible D gene (6 bases). The CDR3 runs to 15 residues. The V gene's germline CDR1 is SGHTA and CDR2 FQGTGA. V lost 0 bases and J 5 bases, leaving 13 bases between the germline ends. CDR3 protein: CASSLTQGPGTEAFF. The CDR3 DNA sequence: TGTGCCAGCAGCTTAACCCAGGGGCCAGGGACTGAAGCTTTCTTT.

V is TRBV2 and J is TRBJ1-5; unclear D gene. Germline V gene sequence: CDR1 SNHLY, CDR2 FYNNEI. The CDR3 has 13 amino acids. The V end lost 5 bases, the J end lost 4 bases, and 9 bases lay between the germline ends. For the CDR3, the DNA is TGTGCCAGCAGTAAAATGGGGAATCAGCCCCAGCATTTT. Translated, it gives CASSKMGNQPQHF.

V usage is TRBV5-1 and J usage is TRBJ2-6, with D maybe TRBD2 (6 bases). CDR3 length equals 17 residues. Trimming stripped 3 bases from V and 0 bases from J, with 13 bases between. Germline values: CDR1 SGHRS, CDR2 YFSETQ. The CDR3 nucleotides read TGCGCCAGCAGCTCCGGGACTGGGGTCTCTGGGGCCAACGTCCTGACTTTC. Protein: CASSSGTGVSGANVLTF.

The rearrangement joins TRBV29-1 to TRBJ1-2; a possible D gene is TRBD1 (6 bases). V was shortened by 1 base and J by 8 bases, with 14 bases between the two germline ends. CDR1 SQVTM and CDR2 ANQGSEA come from the germline V gene. This CDR3 comprises 13 residues. DNA for the CDR3: TGCAGCGTTGAAGGAAGGGGGGGCGGCGGCTACACCTTC. As protein: CSVEGRGGGGYTF.

The chain joins TRBV6-1 to TRBJ1-5; 8 bases align to TRBD1. CDR1 is MNHNS, CDR2 SASEGT, per germline. The ends lost 7 bases at V and 4 bases at J; junction bases unmatched: 6. This CDR3 contains 14 residues. The CDR3 loop is CASTTQGVNQPQHF. The CDR3, as DNA: TGTGCCAGCACTACACAGGGGGTTAATCAGCCCCAGCATTTT.

The chain links TRBV19 to TRBJ2-2; no firm D call. The ends were cut back, 1 base at V and 2 bases at J, with 2 bases in the middle. Per germline, CDR1 LNHDA and CDR2 SQIVND (reference sequence). CDR3 length equals 13 residues. CDR3 amino acids: CASSIGNTGELFF. The CDR3 DNA reads as TGTGCCAGTAGTATAGGAAACACCGGGGAGCTGTTTTTT.

This clone was recorded only once. The chain is built from TRBV7-9 and TRBJ2-5; TRBD2 might be the D (7 bases). The CDR3 runs to 14 residues. The germline V gene has CDR1 SEHNR and CDR2 FQNEAQ (reference sequence). The V end lost 5 bases, the J end lost 9 bases, and 19 bases lay between the germline ends. This chain's CDR3 is CASSQPGGGRAQYF. The DNA of the CDR3 is TGTGCCAGCAGCCAGCCGGGGGGCGGGCGGGCCCAGTACTTC.

This clone was counted once. V usage is TRBV4-1 and J usage is TRBJ2-1, with D possibly being TRBD2 (6 bases). This CDR3 has 15 amino acids. V lost 5 bases, J lost 0 bases, and 11 bases lay in between. The V gene's germline CDR1 is MGHRA and CDR2 YSYEKL. The CDR3 nucleotides read TGCGCCAGCAGCATGGGACTCGACTCCTACAATGAGCAGTTCTTC. This gives the protein CASSMGLDSYNEQFF.

The chain links TRBV28 to TRBJ2-7; D could derive from TRBD1 or TRBD2 (5 bases each). Germline V gene data show CDR1 as MDHEN and CDR2 as SYDVKM. V was pared by 8 bases and J by 8 bases, with 25 bases between. This CDR3 comprises 15 residues. The CDR3 sequence: CASESSGTEPLKQYF. CDR3 sequence (DNA): TGTGCCAGCGAATCATCCGGGACCGAGCCCTTGAAGCAGTACTTC.

The chain has TRBV6-1 and TRBJ2-7; TRBD2 aligns across 15 bases. V dropped 4 bases and J dropped 0; count of bases not matched to a gene: 7. This CDR3 comprises 18 residues. CDR1 and CDR2 (germline): MNHNS, SASEGT. The CDR3 DNA reads as TGTGCCAGCAGTGCCCTCGGACTAGCGGGAGGGAGCTCCTACGAGCAGTACTTC. The encoded protein is CASSALGLAGGSSYEQYF.

This clone was recorded a few times. The CDR3 protein is CASSLYTGTNQPQHF. The CDR3 DNA follows: TGTGCCAGCAGCTTGTATACAGGGACAAATCAGCCCCAGCATTTT. The chain uses TRBV5-6 and TRBJ1-5; tentatively, D is TRBD1 (6 bases). The CDR3 loop spans 15 amino acids. The germline V and J ends were trimmed by 1 base and 4 bases, with 12 bases remaining between them. Germline-derived CDR1 and CDR2 are SGHDT and YYEEEE.